The TCR beta chain described here comes from a study of T cells in Graves' hyperthyroidism and ophthalmopathy. Turning to the study itself: Sampling of peripheral blood happened at initial diagnosis, prior to any treatment.

Study conclusions and caveats: Onset of ophthalmopathy came a median roughly 6.9 months after the model predicted it.

CDR1 and CDR2 from the germline V gene are SGHDT and YYEEEE. The CDR3 is made up of 13 amino acids. V lost 3 bases, J lost 3 bases, and 10 bases lay in between. From RNA transcripts, TCR beta CDR3 regions were amplified. TCR CDR3 underwent first-round RT-PCR with the HTBI primer set. Each CDR3 protein gets one entry after TCRdb re-called the multiplex PCR reads with MiXCR. Seen here are more than 650,000 distinct CDR3 sequences, 12% to 15% observed once, and the top ten hold about 10%. Diagnosis relied on clinical symptoms, serum thyroxine and TRAb, thyroid ultrasound and orbital computed tomography. Isolation of PBMCs was performed on around 9.3 ml fresh peripheral blood. Remarks on this clonotype: Its cognate antigen is unknown.

Sequencing was performed on blood. V gene TRBV5-6 combines with J gene TRBJ2-7; D is possibly TRBD1 or TRBD2 (6 bases each). This clonotype was obtained from a woman aged 18 to 35 with Graves' hyperthyroidism. The CDR3 sequence: CASSSGGHYEQYF. DNA of the CDR3: TGTGCCAGCAGCTCCGGGGGACACTACGAGCAGTACTTC.